What follows describes a single T cell receptor (beta chain). This receptor's antigen is unknown. No base quality values were provided; no much bigger clone lies one nucleotide off. The data belong to a study of blood T cell repertoires in COVID-19 (dated by TCRdb to the early 2020s). About the study as a whole: Collaborator samples came from the United States, Italy and Spain and covered acute and convalescent phases of COVID-19. The material from the prospective study consisted of cDNA or gDNA derived from T cells, B-cell-depleted T cells, or PBMCs. Deeply sampled blood TCRbeta repertoires from subjects exposed to, actively infected with, or recovered from COVID-19 were included in the dataset. The sample metadata nearly always contained a de-identified subject ID, COVID-19 status, age in years and sex. The repertoires were released in a freely available public database intended as a resource for research on the immune response to SARS-CoV-2. Samples came from the ongoing ImmuneRACE study (first 160 participants) plus 1,254 subjects from 6 global collaborators. HLA class I and class II types, where available, came from metadata supplied by the sample provider rather than from assay-based typing.

The germline V gene specifies SGDLS as CDR1 and YYNGEE as CDR2. The junction carries 10 bases between V and J, which are trimmed by 4 bases and 2 bases respectively. The CDR3 covers 14 residues, taking in both the cysteine and the phenylalanine. Of the read, only the CDR3 DNA is kept; its 42 bases are in frame from base 1. One collaborating source in Seattle enrolled patients during active infection and followed them longitudinally through the course of disease. Whole blood was collected in K2EDTA tubes by collaborating institutions according to the institutions' own protocols. For TCRbeta analysis, collaborators shipped samples as frozen whole blood, isolated PBMCs, or DNA extracted from either of those sample types. The immunoSEQ Assay, a bias-controlled multiplex PCR, was used to amplify TCRbeta CDR3 regions from genomic DNA. The study's processing was this. Within the assay, amplification of reference gene primers was used to estimate how many nucleated cells each sample contained. To quantify the absolute abundance of each unique TCRbeta CDR3 rearrangement, sequence reads were collapsed and filtered. For each sample, productive Simpson clonality was calculated as the square root of Simpson's diversity index across productive rearrangements. TCRdb retrieved this table from immuneACCESS and kept in-frame rearrangements only. Not all clones are present; in checked studies, unresolved V genes account for under half, and no reason is known for the remainder. V and J calls and clone size are as listed in that table; D and trimming were resolved from the DNA. The sample yields 200,000 to 300,000 clones; around 90% were counted once. Together, the top ten hold over 0.8% of the sample.

Overall results and qualifications from the work: The amount of clinical and demographic metadata varied by source and participant and was provided uncurated.

This sequence was found in a man aged 25-45 years with COVID-19, enrolled during active disease. The sequenced sample was peripheral blood. The rearranged chain carries TRBV9 and TRBJ1-3; the D region possibly corresponds to TRBD1 (5 bases align). The CDR3 region has the sequence CASSSGHPGNTIYF. The DNA reads TGTGCCAGCAGCTCCGGACACCCTGGAAACACCATATATTTT.